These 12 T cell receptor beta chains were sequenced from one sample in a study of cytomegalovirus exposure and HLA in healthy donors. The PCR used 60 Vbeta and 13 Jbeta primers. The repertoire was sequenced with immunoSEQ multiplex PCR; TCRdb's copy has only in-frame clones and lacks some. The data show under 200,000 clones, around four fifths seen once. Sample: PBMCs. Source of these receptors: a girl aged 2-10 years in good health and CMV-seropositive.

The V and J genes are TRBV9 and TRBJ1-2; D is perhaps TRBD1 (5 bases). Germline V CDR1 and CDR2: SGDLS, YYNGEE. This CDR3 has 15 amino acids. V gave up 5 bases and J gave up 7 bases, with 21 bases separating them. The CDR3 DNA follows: TGTGCCAGCAGGTATTCCCCTCAGGGTTTTGGTGGCTACACCTTC. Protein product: CASRYSPQGFGGYTF.

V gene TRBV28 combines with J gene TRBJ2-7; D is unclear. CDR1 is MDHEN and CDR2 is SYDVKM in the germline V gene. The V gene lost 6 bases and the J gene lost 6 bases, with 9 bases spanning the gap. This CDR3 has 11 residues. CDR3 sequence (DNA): TGTGCCAGCAGCCCGAGAGGCGAGCAGTACTTC. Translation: CASSPRGEQYF.

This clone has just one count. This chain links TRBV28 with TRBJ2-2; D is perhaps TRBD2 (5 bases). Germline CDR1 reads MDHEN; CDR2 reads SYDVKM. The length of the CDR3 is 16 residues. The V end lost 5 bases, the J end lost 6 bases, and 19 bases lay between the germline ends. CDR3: CASSRPGITLAGELFF. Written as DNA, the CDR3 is TGTGCCAGCAGTCGTCCCGGGATAACTCTGGCCGGGGAGCTGTTTTTT.

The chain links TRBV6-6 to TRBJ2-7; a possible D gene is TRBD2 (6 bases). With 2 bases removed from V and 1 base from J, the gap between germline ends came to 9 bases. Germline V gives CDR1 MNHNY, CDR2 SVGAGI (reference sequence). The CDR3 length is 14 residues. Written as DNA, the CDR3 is TGTGCCAGCAGTTACGGCGGGGCTTCCTACGAGCAGTACTTC. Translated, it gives CASSYGGASYEQYF.

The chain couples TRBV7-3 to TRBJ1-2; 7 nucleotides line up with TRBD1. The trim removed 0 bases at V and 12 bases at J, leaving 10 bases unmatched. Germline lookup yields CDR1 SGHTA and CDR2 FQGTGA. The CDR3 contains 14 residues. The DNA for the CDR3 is TGTGCCAGCAGCTTAACTCCGGACAGGCGACCGCACACCTTC. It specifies CASSLTPDRRPHTF.

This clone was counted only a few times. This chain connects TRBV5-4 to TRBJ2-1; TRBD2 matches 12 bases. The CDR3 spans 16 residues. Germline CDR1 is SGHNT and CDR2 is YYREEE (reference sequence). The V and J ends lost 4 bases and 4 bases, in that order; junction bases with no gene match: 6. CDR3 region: CASSALTSGRYNEQFF. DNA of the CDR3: TGTGCCAGCAGCGCACTAACTAGCGGGAGGTACAATGAGCAGTTCTTC.

CDR3 nucleotides: TGTGCCTGGAGGATAGGACTAGCGGGCCCCAAGAATGAGCAGTTCTTC. Its translation: CAWRIGLAGPKNEQFF. The J gene is TRBJ2-1, the V gene TRBV30; 11 bases match TRBD2. Germline CDR1 is GTSNPN and CDR2 is SVGIG (reference sequence). The CDR3 has 16 amino acids. The V and J ends lost 3 bases and 7 bases, in that order; junction bases with no gene match: 11.

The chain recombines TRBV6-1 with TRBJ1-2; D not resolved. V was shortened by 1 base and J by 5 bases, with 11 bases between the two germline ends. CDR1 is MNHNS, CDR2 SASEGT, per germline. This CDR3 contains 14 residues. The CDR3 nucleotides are TGTGCCAGCAGTGAAGGGGCAGGATCATATGGCTACACCTTC. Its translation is CASSEGAGSYGYTF.

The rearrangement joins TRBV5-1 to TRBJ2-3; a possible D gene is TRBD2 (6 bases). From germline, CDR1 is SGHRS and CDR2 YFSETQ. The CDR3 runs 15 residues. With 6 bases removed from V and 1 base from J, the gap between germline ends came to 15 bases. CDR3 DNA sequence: TGCGCCAGCACTAGTAATGGACTACGCACAGATACGCAGTATTTT. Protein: CASTSNGLRTDTQYF.

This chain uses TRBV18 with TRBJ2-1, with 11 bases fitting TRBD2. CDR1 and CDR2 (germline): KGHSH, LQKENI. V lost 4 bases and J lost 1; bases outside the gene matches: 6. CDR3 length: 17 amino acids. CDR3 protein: CASSRGTSGESYNEQFF. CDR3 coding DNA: TGTGCCAGCTCACGCGGGACTAGCGGAGAATCCTACAATGAGCAGTTCTTC.

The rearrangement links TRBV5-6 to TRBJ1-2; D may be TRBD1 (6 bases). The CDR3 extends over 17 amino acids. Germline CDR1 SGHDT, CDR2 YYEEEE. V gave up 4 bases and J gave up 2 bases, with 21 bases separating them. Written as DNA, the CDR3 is TGTGCCAGCAGCCTCCCCGTAGGGGAGGGGGGGAACTATGGCTACACCTTC. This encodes CASSLPVGEGGNYGYTF.

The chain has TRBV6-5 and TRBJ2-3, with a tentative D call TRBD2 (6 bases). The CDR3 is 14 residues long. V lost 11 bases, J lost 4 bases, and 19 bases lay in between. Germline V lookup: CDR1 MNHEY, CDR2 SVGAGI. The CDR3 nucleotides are TGTGCCCGGAGGATTACTTCTAGCGCAGATACGCAGTATTTT. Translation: CARRITSSADTQYF.